Listed below are T cell receptor beta chains from one sample, sequenced in a study of identical twins. One entry per CDR3 protein results from TCRdb running MiXCR on the 5' RACE reads. The sample lists 1.5 million to 2 million distinct CDR3 sequences; roughly a third were seen once. Sequencing was done on a sample of cord blood. The origin of the receptors is a newborn girl in good health. CDR3s include the opening cysteine and the closing phenylalanine or tryptophan. A D gene is named only where the DNA matches it firmly. The listing skips clone size in some rows; elsewhere it reads once, few, many or a size class.

cdr3_aa	cdr3_nt	clone_size	j_call	d_call	v_call
CAISSGTVSYGYTF	TGTGCCATCAGTTCCGGGACTGTGTCCTATGGCTACACCTTC	many	TRBJ1-2	.	TRBV10-3
CASSEAGSGYTF	TGTGCCAGCAGTGAAGCAGGTTCTGGCTACACCTTC	few	TRBJ1-2	.	TRBV6-1
CASSLWTIPYGYTF	TGTGCCAGCAGCCTGTGGACAATACCCTATGGCTACACCTTC	.	TRBJ1-2	.	TRBV7-9
CASKGRSNQPQHF	TGTGCCAGCAAAGGGCGAAGCAATCAGCCCCAGCATTTT	.	TRBJ1-5	.	TRBV12-3/TRBV12-4
CATQPGFQETQYF	TGTGCCACCCAACCAGGTTTCCAAGAGACCCAGTACTTC	many	TRBJ2-5	.	TRBV2
CASSFLGRDNEQFF	TGCGCCAGCAGCTTCCTGGGACGAGACAATGAGCAGTTCTTC	.	TRBJ2-1	.	TRBV5-1
CSAGAPWVDNEQFF	TGCAGTGCTGGGGCCCCTTGGGTTGACAATGAGCAGTTCTTC	.	TRBJ2-1	.	TRBV20-1
CATLTPLTGKLFF	TGTGCCACCTTGACGCCGCTCACGGGAAAACTGTTTTTT	.	TRBJ1-4	.	TRBV28
CASSPNMGGGSYEQYF	TGTGCCAGCAGCCCAAACATGGGGGGAGGCTCCTACGAGCAGTACTTC	many	TRBJ2-7	.	TRBV12-3/TRBV12-4
CSVSLASYEQYF	TGCAGCGTATCACTAGCCTCCTACGAGCAGTACTTC	few	TRBJ2-7	.	TRBV29-1
CASKQPLSGGEKLFF	TGTGCCAGCAAGCAACCCTTATCGGGGGGGGAAAAACTGTTTTTT	.	TRBJ1-4	.	TRBV28
CSVYGTGTSGGSYEQYF	TGCAGCGTTTACGGAACCGGGACTAGCGGGGGATCCTACGAGCAGTACTTC	.	TRBJ2-7	TRBD2	TRBV29-1
CASRIIGGTSTDTQYF	TGTGCCAGCAGAATAATCGGTGGAACTAGCACAGATACGCAGTATTTT	few	TRBJ2-3	.	TRBV6-4
CATSDTDGYLDTQYF	TGTGCCACCAGTGATACCGACGGTTACTTAGATACGCAGTATTTT	few	TRBJ2-3	.	TRBV24-1
CASSQTGDSNQPQHF	TGTGCCAGCAGTCAGACAGGGGATAGCAATCAGCCCCAGCATTTT	.	TRBJ1-5	TRBD1	TRBV4-2
CSARDGFHNSPLHF	TGCAGTGCTCGGGACGGTTTTCATAATTCACCCCTCCACTTT	.	TRBJ1-6	.	TRBV20-1
CSARGDGYSNQPQHF	TGCAGTGCTAGAGGGGACGGTTATAGCAATCAGCCCCAGCATTTT	once	TRBJ1-5	.	TRBV20-1
CASSPLSANYGYTF	TGTGCCAGCAGCCCGCTATCCGCTAACTATGGCTACACCTTC	few	TRBJ1-2	.	TRBV3-1
CASSKGGRPSTDTQYF	TGCGCCAGCAGTAAAGGAGGGAGGCCTAGCACAGATACGCAGTATTTT	few	TRBJ2-3	.	TRBV5-1
CASSTDRGYEQYF	TGTGCCAGCAGCACCGACAGGGGATACGAGCAGTACTTC	many	TRBJ2-7	TRBD1	TRBV11-2
CASRLAGDSDTQYF	TGTGCCAGTAGGTTGGCGGGGGACTCAGATACGCAGTATTTT	.	TRBJ2-3	TRBD2	TRBV19
CATSRDIGWGNEQYF	TGTGCCACCAGCAGAGATATTGGCTGGGGGAACGAGCAGTACTTC	many	TRBJ2-7	.	TRBV15
CASSLGGQATQYF	TGTGCCAGCAGTTTAGGAGGCCAGGCTACGCAGTATTTT	.	TRBJ2-3	.	TRBV12-3/TRBV12-4
CASSFARGGETQYF	TGCGCCAGCAGCTTTGCCCGGGGGGGCGAGACCCAGTACTTC	.	TRBJ2-5	TRBD2	TRBV5-1
CASSWVESYEQYF	TGTGCCAGCAGCTGGGTAGAGTCCTACGAGCAGTACTTC	few	TRBJ2-7	.	TRBV7-2
CASSWTGYGQPQHF	TGTGCCAGCAGTTGGACAGGGTATGGGCAGCCCCAGCATTTT	.	TRBJ1-5	TRBD1	TRBV12-3/TRBV12-4
CASSFSRVHEQYF	TGTGCCAGCAGTTTTAGCAGGGTCCACGAGCAGTACTTC	many	TRBJ2-7	.	TRBV27
CASSLGRGGSSPLHF	TGTGCCAGCAGTTTAGGGCGGGGGGGAAGTTCACCCCTCCACTTT	.	TRBJ1-6	.	TRBV27
CASSDLAASYNEQFF	TGTGCCAGCAGCGATCTAGCGGCCTCCTACAATGAGCAGTTCTTC	.	TRBJ2-1	TRBD2	TRBV9
CASSVPLRSWPDTQYF	TGTGCCAGCAGTGTACCTCTCCGTTCTTGGCCAGATACGCAGTATTTT	few	TRBJ2-3	.	TRBV28
CASSYERPYGGELFF	TGTGCCAGCAGTTACGAACGGCCCTACGGGGGGGAGCTGTTTTTT	.	TRBJ2-2	.	TRBV6-2/TRBV6-3
CAISEDRAGPDTQYF	TGTGCCATCAGTGAGGACAGGGCCGGCCCAGATACGCAGTATTTT	.	TRBJ2-3	TRBD1	TRBV10-3
CASKRGLNTEAFF	TGCGCCAGCAAGAGGGGGCTGAACACTGAAGCTTTCTTT	many	TRBJ1-1	TRBD1	TRBV2
CASSNWGLTYNEQFF	TGTGCCAGTAGTAATTGGGGGCTAACCTACAATGAGCAGTTCTTC	.	TRBJ2-1	.	TRBV19
CSARPSSGNSDTQYF	TGCAGTGCTAGACCGTCTAGCGGAAACTCAGATACGCAGTATTTT	.	TRBJ2-3	TRBD2	TRBV20-1
CASSPTGYSGANVLTF	TGTGCCAGCAGTCCCACAGGATACTCTGGGGCCAACGTCCTGACTTTC	.	TRBJ2-6	.	TRBV28
CASSFGASGTLEQYF	TGTGCCAGCAGCTTCGGGGCTAGCGGGACTCTCGAGCAGTACTTC	few	TRBJ2-7	TRBD2	TRBV5-6
CASSLYRRGGEQYF	TGTGCCAGCAGCTTATATCGGCGAGGGGGCGAGCAGTACTTC	once	TRBJ2-7	.	TRBV7-2
CASSQGLKSITDTQYF	TGTGCCAGCAGCCAGGGGTTGAAATCAATCACAGATACGCAGTATTTT	few	TRBJ2-3	.	TRBV3-1
CASSFTTATYEQYF	TGTGCCAGCAGCTTTACGACAGCCACCTACGAGCAGTACTTC	.	TRBJ2-7	.	TRBV7-9
CASSLGPQPQHF	TGTGCCAGCAGTTTAGGTCCTCAGCCCCAGCATTTT	many	TRBJ1-5	.	TRBV12-3/TRBV12-4
CASSYSSETQYF	TGTGCCAGCAGTTACTCGAGCGAGACCCAGTACTTC	many	TRBJ2-5	.	TRBV6-5
CSVPGINEKLFF	TGCAGTGTTCCAGGGATTAACGAAAAACTGTTTTTT	few	TRBJ1-4	.	TRBV20-1
CASSLWTGVEQYF	TGTGCCAGCAGTTTGTGGACAGGAGTCGAGCAGTACTTC	few	TRBJ2-7	TRBD1	TRBV12-3/TRBV12-4
CASSLRGTPNEQFF	TGTGCCAGCAGCTTAAGGGGGACACCGAATGAGCAGTTCTTC	.	TRBJ2-1	.	TRBV7-9